Below are 11 T cell receptor beta chains sequenced from a single sample in a study of control samples from healthy donors and cancer patients. Clones were read by immunoSEQ multiplex PCR, and TCRdb kept only the in-frame ones, dropping some. This sample yields about 120,000 clones, of which around nine tenths are seen a single time; about 12% belongs to the top ten. Sequenced input: blood. The receptors stem from a man aged 25 to 40 in good health.

The V and J genes are TRBV25-1 and TRBJ2-5; D is perhaps TRBD1 (5 bases). The germline V gene has CDR1 MGHDK and CDR2 SYGVNS. The V gene lost 3 bases and the J gene lost 5 bases, with 13 bases spanning the gap. This CDR3 contains 14 residues. The CDR3 DNA sequence: TGTGCCAGCAGTGAGACAGATTTCTTGGAGACCCAGTACTTC. This sequence encodes CASSETDFLETQYF.

With respect to this clone: Germline is not matched at one junction end, which may reflect a read error. The chain has TRBV18 and TRBJ1-1; D is uncertain. Germline CDR1 KGHSH, CDR2 LQKENI. There are 13 residues in the CDR3. The CDR3 loop reads CASSPYRAPEAFF. The CDR3 nucleotides read TGTGCCAGCTCACCGTATCGGGCCCCTGAGGCTTTCTTT.

This chain uses TRBV11-3 with TRBJ1-5; possibly TRBD1 for D (5 bases). CDR1 and CDR2 from the germline V gene are SGHNT and YENEEA. The germline V and J ends were trimmed by 6 bases and 5 bases, with 8 bases remaining between them. The CDR3 runs 12 residues. CDR3 nucleotide sequence: TGTGCCAGCAGTGACAGCGATCAGCCCCAGCATTTT. It specifies CASSDSDQPQHF. Variable domain in full (rest from reference TRBV11-3 and TRBJ1-5): EAGVVQSPRYKIIEKKQPVAFWCNPISGHNTLYWYLQNLGQGPELLIRYENEEAVDDSQLPKDRFSAERLKGVDSTLKIQPAELGDSAVYLCASSDSDQPQHFGDGTRLSIL.

The V gene is TRBV9, the J gene TRBJ1-3; maybe TRBD1 (5 bases). Germline CDR1 SGDLS, CDR2 YYNGEE. Trimming shortened V by 0 bases and J by 0 bases, and 7 bases separated the two germline ends. The CDR3 contains 15 residues. CDR3 sequence (DNA): TGTGCCAGCAGCGTAGGGGGCGCCTCTGGAAACACCATATATTTT. Protein product: CASSVGGASGNTIYF.

J is TRBJ1-1 and V is TRBV21-1; the table gives TRBD1 as D, unverified against the DNA. TRBV21-1 is listed as a pseudogene. CDR3 length: 15 residues. The chain's CDR3 is CASSPRGRANTEAFF. The CDR3, as DNA: TGTGCCAGCAGCCCCAGGGGACGGGCGAACACTGAAGCTTTCTTT.

The chain combines TRBV5-5 with TRBJ1-1, with D perhaps TRBD1 (5 bases). V shed 0 bases and J shed 0 bases, with 6 bases lying between them. The V gene's germline CDR1 is SGHKS and CDR2 YYEKEE (reference sequence). The CDR3 contains 14 residues. CDR3 nucleotides: TGTGCCAGCAGCTTGGGACAGATGAACACTGAAGCTTTCTTT. It specifies CASSLGQMNTEAFF.

This clone was observed a few times. The chain is built from TRBV2 and TRBJ1-4; 7 bases agree with TRBD1. Germline CDR1 SNHLY, CDR2 FYNNEI. The CDR3 is 16 amino acids. V lost 5 bases and J lost 3; bases outside the gene matches: 9. CDR3: CASSQQGTTANEKLFF. The DNA of the CDR3 is TGTGCCAGCAGTCAACAGGGGACCACGGCTAATGAAAAACTGTTTTTT.

The genes are TRBV6-5 and TRBJ2-3, with TRBD1 matching 7 bases. In germline, CDR1 is MNHEY, CDR2 SVGAGI. Losses at the gene ends were 0 bases for V and 6 bases for J; bases not matched to a gene: 3. The CDR3 extends over 14 amino acids. In DNA form, the CDR3 reads TGTGCCAGCAGTTACTCGAGAGGGGGCGATACGCAGTATTTT. This translates into CASSYSRGGDTQYF.

This chain connects TRBV6-2 or TRBV6-3 to TRBJ1-1; tentative D call: TRBD1 (5 bases). The CDR3 runs 14 residues. CDR1 MNHEY and CDR2 SVGEGT come from the germline V gene. Trimming pared 0 bases from V and 4 bases from J, leaving 9 bases between. This CDR3 reads CASSYSGRATEAFF. The DNA of the CDR3 is TGTGCCAGCAGTTACTCCGGCAGGGCCACTGAAGCTTTCTTT.

This clone was observed a single time. The rearrangement uses TRBV5-8 and TRBJ1-6; D unclear. Trimming removed 5 bases from V and 3 bases from J, with 12 bases in between. Germline-derived CDR1 and CDR2 are SGHTS and YDEGEE. This CDR3 region has 15 residues. The CDR3 spells CASRKTVNYNSPLHF. The CDR3 DNA reads TGTGCCAGCAGGAAAACAGTTAACTATAATTCACCCCTCCACTTT.

This chain joins TRBV19 and TRBJ1-2; D perhaps matches TRBD1 (6 bases). Germline V gene lookup returns CDR1 LNHDA and CDR2 SQIVND (reference sequence). The CDR3 consists of 18 residues. V lost 4 bases, J lost 6 bases, and 27 bases lay in between. The CDR3 DNA follows: TGTGCCAGTAGTAGCGGGTTTGACAGGCGGGAGAAGACGGATGGCTACACCTTC. Protein: CASSSGFDRREKTDGYTF. Together with reference TRBV19 and TRBJ1-2, the CDR3 gives the full variable domain: DGGITQSPKYLFRKEGQNVTLSCEQNLNHDAMYWYRQDPGQGLRLIYYSQIVNDFQKGDIAEGYSVSREKKESFPLTVTSAQKNPTAFYLCASSSGFDRREKTDGYTFGSGTRLTVV.